The sequence of this T cell receptor beta chain was determined in a study of T cell responses to AZD1222 COVID-19 vaccine. Findings and limits, study-wide: Researchers report vaccine-associated CD4 TCRs spanning spike, with dominance at 160-218 and 743-854. Repertoires were obtained only post-peak T cell response.

The assay was immunoSEQ multiplex PCR, and TCRdb's table has in-frame clones only and misses some. The table includes about 17,000 clones, around 80% detected once. For this clone: Its antigen is still unknown.

J lost 4 bases, V lost 0 bases, and 0 bases had no gene match. Germline V gives CDR1 MGHRA, CDR2 YSYEKL. This CDR3 region has 14 residues. This TCR was sampled from an adult who received the AZD1222 COVID-19 vaccine. The sequencing here drew on peripheral blood, taken 28 days after the second AZD1222 dose. The chain is built from TRBV4-1 and TRBJ1-2; 9 bases fit TRBD1. In nucleotides, the CDR3 is TGCGCCAGCAGCCAAGAGACAGGGGGCTATGGCTACACCTTC. Its protein is CASSQETGGYGYTF.